This is a list of T cell receptor beta chains from one sample in a study of T cell responses to AZD1222 COVID-19 vaccine. Using immunoSEQ multiplex PCR, the repertoire was profiled, and TCRdb retains in-frame clones only, with some absent. The sample holds under 200,000 clones, 85% to 95% seen once. This sample comprised peripheral blood, obtained on day 0 of AZD1222 vaccination. The source of these receptors is an adult in good health. CDR3s include the opening cysteine and the closing phenylalanine or tryptophan. Each record gives: V gene, CDR3 length, clone size, D gene, J gene, CDR3 protein, CDR3 DNA. The D gene is left open where the match is weak. Some rows have no size entry. The others give once, few or many, or a class for an expanded clone.

>TRBV11-2|16|.|.|TRBJ2-7
CASSLPLDPSGYEQYF
TGTGCCAGCAGCTTACCCCTTGACCCATCCGGATACGAGCAGTACTTC
>TRBV6-5|15|.|.|TRBJ2-3
CASRRRGPRPGTQYF
TGTGCCAGCAGACGGCGGGGGCCTCGACCCGGTACGCAGTATTTT
>TRBV7-2|19|.|.|TRBJ1-6
CASSSRIRAASSYNSPLHF
TGTGCCAGCAGCTCACGAATCAGGGCAGCCAGCTCCTATAATTCACCCCTCCACTTT
>TRBV18|13|.|.|TRBJ1-5
CASSQDRRPPQHF
TGTGCCAGCTCCCAGGACAGACGGCCGCCCCAGCATTTT
>TRBV3-1/TRBV3-2|14|.|.|TRBJ2-1
CASSQPHASGQRFF
TGTGCCAGCAGCCAACCCCACGCCTCGGGACAAAGGTTCTTC
>TRBV5-1|12|few|.|TRBJ1-1
CASSLSGEAAFF
TGCGCCAGCAGCTTGAGCGGGGAGGCAGCTTTCTTT
>TRBV5-1|13|.|.|TRBJ1-1
CASSPSEGTEAFF
TGCGCCAGCAGCCCTTCAGAGGGCACTGAAGCTTTCTTT
>TRBV5-1|17|.|.|TRBJ2-2
CASSLGARRQGTGELFF
TGCGCCAGCAGCTTGGGGGCCCGTAGGCAGGGCACCGGGGAGCTGTTTTTT
>TRBV28|16|.|.|TRBJ1-2
CASAIGGAQNNYGYTF
TGTGCCAGCGCAATAGGGGGGGCTCAAAATAACTATGGCTACACCTTC
>TRBV7-2|13|.|TRBD1|TRBJ1-4
CASSTGNDEKLFF
TGTGCCAGCTCGACAGGGAACGACGAAAAACTGTTTTTT
>TRBV10-3|15|.|.|TRBJ1-1
CAIGRGGPRNTEAFF
TGTGCCATTGGGAGGGGGGGACCCCGGAACACTGAAGCTTTCTTT
>TRBV18|19|.|.|TRBJ1-5
CASSPTGGLGEGSNQPQHF
TGTGCCAGCTCACCGACGGGAGGGTTAGGGGAGGGAAGCAATCAGCCCCAGCATTTT
>TRBV6-1|17|.|TRBD1|TRBJ1-4
CASSEGQRGTTNEKLFF
TGTGCCAGCAGTGAGGGACAGCGCGGTACAACTAATGAAAAACTGTTTTTT
>TRBV5-1|14|.|TRBD1|TRBJ1-1
CASSRGQGNTEAFF
TGCGCCAGCAGCCGGGGACAGGGGAACACTGAAGCTTTCTTT
>TRBV5-4|15|.|.|TRBJ1-1
CASSSAQGSNTEAFF
TGTGCCAGCAGCTCCGCTCAGGGGTCGAACACTGAAGCTTTCTTT
>TRBV9|16|once|TRBD2|TRBJ2-3
CASSVSGGAVTDTQYF
TGTGCCAGCAGCGTAAGCGGGGGGGCCGTCACAGATACGCAGTATTTT
>TRBV11-1|13|.|TRBD2|TRBJ2-2
CASSRAGTGELFF
TGTGCCAGCAGCCGAGCGGGGACCGGGGAGCTGTTTTTT
>TRBV19|17|.|TRBD2|TRBJ2-3
CASIPSYRGGATDTQYF
TGTGCCAGTATCCCGTCGTATCGCGGGGGGGCAACAGATACGCAGTATTTT
>TRBV25-1|14|.|.|TRBJ1-6
CASSPSASNSPLHF
TGTGCCAGCAGTCCCAGTGCCAGTAATTCACCCCTCCACTTT
>TRBV20-1|14|.|TRBD1|TRBJ1-2
CSASSGQASYGYTF
TGCAGTGCTAGTAGCGGACAGGCAAGCTATGGCTACACCTTC
>TRBV5-6|13|.|.|TRBJ2-3
CASSSLWWDTQYF
TGTGCCAGCAGCTCTCTTTGGTGGGATACGCAGTATTTT
>TRBV20-1|11|.|TRBD2|TRBJ2-1
CSARTAGGGFF
TGCAGTGCTCGCACAGCCGGCGGGGGGTTCTTC
>TRBV3-1/TRBV3-2|14|.|.|TRBJ1-5
CASSQGEGGQPQHF
TGTGCCAGCAGCCAAGGGGAGGGCGGTCAGCCCCAGCATTTT
>TRBV2|14|.|TRBD1|TRBJ1-2
CASSRQGGNYGYTF
TGTGCCAGCAGTAGACAGGGGGGGAACTATGGCTACACCTTC
>TRBV24-1|12|.|.|TRBJ1-6
CATSVQGPPLHF
TGTGCCACCAGTGTCCAGGGTCCGCCCCTCCACTTT
>TRBV30|15|.|.|TRBJ1-3
CAWTGGLSAGNTIYF
TGTGCCTGGACTGGGGGGCTCTCAGCTGGAAACACCATATATTTT
>TRBV7-8|12|.|TRBD2|TRBJ2-1
CASSTPRGERFF
TGTGCCAGCAGCACGCCCCGGGGGGAAAGGTTCTTC
>TRBV5-4|16|.|.|TRBJ1-6
CASTPNLVSDNSPLHF
TGTGCCAGCACTCCAAACCTGGTCTCGGATAATTCACCCCTCCACTTT
>TRBV18|15|.|TRBD1|TRBJ1-2
CASSPRQGSLDGYTF
TGTGCCAGCTCACCGCGACAGGGCTCTCTAGATGGCTACACCTTC
>TRBV27|15|.|.|TRBJ1-6
CASSFGGVGNSPLHF
TGTGCCAGCAGTTTCGGGGGGGTCGGTAATTCACCCCTCCACTTT
>TRBV15|12|.|.|TRBJ1-4
CATSSPNEKLFF
TGTGCCACCAGCAGCCCGAATGAAAAACTGTTTTTT
>TRBV28|14|.|.|TRBJ1-3
CASSEQISGNTIYF
TGTGCCAGCAGTGAACAGATCTCTGGAAACACCATATATTTT
>TRBV20-1|14|.|.|TRBJ1-5
CSASHSVGNQPQHF
TGCAGTGCTAGTCACTCAGTGGGCAATCAGCCCCAGCATTTT
>TRBV5-5|12|.|.|TRBJ1-2
CASSSRDYGYTF
TGTGCCAGCAGCTCCCGGGACTATGGCTACACCTTC
>TRBV7-9|14|once|.|TRBJ1-2
CASSSLTGLYGYTF
TGTGCCAGCAGCTCGTTGACAGGCCTCTATGGCTACACCTTC
>TRBV6-5|11|.|.|TRBJ1-2
CASMKGGGYTF
TGTGCCAGCATGAAGGGAGGTGGCTACACCTTC
>TRBV19|13|.|TRBD1|TRBJ2-7
CASSRTGLSEQYF
TGTGCCAGTAGTAGGACAGGGCTGTCCGAGCAGTACTTC
>TRBV19|13|.|.|TRBJ1-2
CASTPGTSYGYTF
TGTGCCAGTACCCCGGGTACTTCCTATGGCTACACCTTC
>TRBV10-3|14|.|.|TRBJ2-5
CAISDSRGGETQYF
TGTGCCATCAGTGACTCCAGGGGCGGGGAGACCCAGTACTTC
>TRBV27|13|once|.|TRBJ1-5
CASSLDVGQPQHF
TGTGCCAGCAGTTTAGATGTAGGTCAGCCCCAGCATTTT
>TRBV11-2|15|.|TRBD1|TRBJ2-7
CASSLEDRGKNEQYF
TGTGCCAGCAGCTTAGAAGACAGGGGGAAGAACGAGCAGTACTTC
>TRBV4-3|17|.|.|TRBJ2-1
CASSQDRGRLGYNEQFF
TGCGCCAGCAGCCAAGATCGGGGGAGACTCGGATACAATGAGCAGTTCTTC
>TRBV3-1/TRBV3-2|16|once|.|TRBJ2-7
CASSQDSGQPTYEQYF
TGTGCCAGCAGCCAAGATTCAGGGCAACCAACCTACGAGCAGTACTTC
>TRBV6-4|12|.|.|TRBJ2-2
CASRGVSGELFF
TGTGCCAGCAGAGGGGTGAGCGGGGAGCTGTTTTTT
>TRBV7-8|18|.|TRBD1|TRBJ2-5
CASSLAGTGISGVETQYF
TGTGCCAGCAGCTTAGCCGGGACAGGGATTTCAGGCGTCGAGACCCAGTACTTC
>TRBV9|15|.|.|TRBJ2-6
CASSPRRAGANVLTF
TGTGCCAGCAGCCCCCGGAGGGCTGGGGCCAACGTCCTGACTTTC
>TRBV7-2|14|.|.|TRBJ2-5
CASSFKGDGETQYF
TGTGCCAGCAGCTTTAAAGGCGATGGAGAGACCCAGTACTTC
>TRBV30|14|.|.|TRBJ1-1
CAWSVVGSNTEAFF
TGTGCCTGGAGTGTAGTAGGGAGCAACACTGAAGCTTTCTTT
>TRBV19|17|once|.|TRBJ2-2
CASSIDLGSLITGELFF
TGTGCCAGTAGTATAGATCTGGGGAGTTTGATCACCGGGGAGCTGTTTTTT
>TRBV11-2|14|once|.|TRBJ2-5
CASSFRGPKETQYF
TGTGCCAGCAGCTTTCGGGGGCCAAAAGAGACCCAGTACTTC
>TRBV4-1|17|.|.|TRBJ1-6
CASSQDRYGAGNSPLHF
TGCGCCAGCAGCCAAGATCGGTACGGGGCGGGTAATTCACCCCTCCACTTT
>TRBV7-8|12|.|.|TRBJ2-3
CASSPRADTQYF
TGTGCCAGCTCGCCTAGGGCAGATACGCAGTATTTT
>TRBV30|13|.|TRBD1|TRBJ1-4
CACTTGDIEKLFF
TGTGCCTGCACTACAGGGGACATAGAAAAACTGTTTTTT
>TRBV11-1|14|.|TRBD1|TRBJ1-4
CASSRGQGYEKLFF
TGTGCCAGCAGCCGGGGACAGGGATATGAAAAACTGTTTTTT
>TRBV27|13|.|.|TRBJ1-1
CASSPDSNSEAFF
TGTGCCAGCAGTCCAGACAGTAACAGTGAAGCTTTCTTT
>TRBV7-6|17|.|TRBD2|TRBJ2-1
CASSLAVGGGTPRGQFF
TGTGCCAGCAGCTTAGCGGTTGGCGGGGGGACCCCCAGGGGGCAGTTCTTC
>TRBV19|14|.|.|TRBJ1-2
CASNAGRRENGYTF
TGTGCCAGTAACGCCGGGCGTAGGGAAAATGGCTACACCTTC
>TRBV9|17|.|TRBD1|TRBJ2-1
CASSVGQGQGSYNEQFF
TGTGCCAGCAGCGTAGGACAAGGACAGGGCTCCTACAATGAGCAGTTCTTC
>TRBV19|15|.|.|TRBJ2-7
CASSTLGARHYEQYF
TGTGCCAGTAGTACCCTTGGAGCTAGACACTACGAGCAGTACTTC